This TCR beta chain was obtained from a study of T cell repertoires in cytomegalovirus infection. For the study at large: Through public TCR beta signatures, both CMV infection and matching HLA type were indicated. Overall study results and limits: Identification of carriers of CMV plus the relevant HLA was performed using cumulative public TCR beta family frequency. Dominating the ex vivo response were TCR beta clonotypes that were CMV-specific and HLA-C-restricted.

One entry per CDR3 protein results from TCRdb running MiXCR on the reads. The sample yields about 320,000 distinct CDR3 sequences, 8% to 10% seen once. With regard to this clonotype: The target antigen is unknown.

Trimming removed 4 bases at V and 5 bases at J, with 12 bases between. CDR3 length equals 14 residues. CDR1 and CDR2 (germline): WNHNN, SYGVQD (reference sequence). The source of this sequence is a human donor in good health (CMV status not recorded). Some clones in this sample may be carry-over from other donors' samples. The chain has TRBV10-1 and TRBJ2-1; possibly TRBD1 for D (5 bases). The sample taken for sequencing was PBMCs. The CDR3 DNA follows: TGCGCCAGCAGTGTGGGGCAGGGCCACAATGAGCAGTTCTTC. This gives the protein CASSVGQGHNEQFF.